This T cell receptor beta chain was captured by sequencing in a study of cytomegalovirus exposure and HLA in healthy donors. Study results and caveats: The majority of TCR sequences were rare, yet some public TCRs appeared in many donors.

The primer mix had 60 Vbeta and 13 Jbeta primers. The table came from immunoSEQ multiplex PCR; TCRdb's copy has only in-frame clones and leaves some out. In the table there are 150,000 to 200,000 clones, around 74% of which are singletons. In germline, CDR1 is MNHEY, CDR2 SVGAGI. The CDR3 covers 14 residues. After removal of 6 bases from V and 3 bases from J, the junction contained 8 bases not matched to a gene. To note about this clone: Its specificity is not known.

This sequence originates from a female donor in good health and CMV-seronegative. The chain uses TRBV6-5 and TRBJ2-7, with 7 nucleotides matching TRBD2. Sample: PBMCs. The CDR3 DNA follows: TGTGCCAGCAGGGCCGGACTAGAAGGCTACGAGCAGTACTTC. Its protein product is CASRAGLEGYEQYF.